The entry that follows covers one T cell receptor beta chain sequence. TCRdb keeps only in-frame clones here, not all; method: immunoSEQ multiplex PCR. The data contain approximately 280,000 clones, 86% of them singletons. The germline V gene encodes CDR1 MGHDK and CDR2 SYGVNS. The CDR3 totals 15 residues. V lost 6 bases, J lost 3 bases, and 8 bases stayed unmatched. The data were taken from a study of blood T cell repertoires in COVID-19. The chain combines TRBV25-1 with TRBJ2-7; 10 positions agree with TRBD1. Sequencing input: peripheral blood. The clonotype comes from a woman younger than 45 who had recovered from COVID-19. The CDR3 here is CASSRGQGYDYEQYF. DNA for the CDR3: TGTGCCAGCAGCCGGGGACAGGGGTACGACTACGAGCAGTACTTC.